The present T cell receptor (beta chain) was sequenced within a study of blood T cell repertoires in COVID-19. Whole-study context: In each case, the material was cDNA or gDNA derived from T cells, B-cell-depleted T cells, or PBMCs.

The V end was cut by 7 bases, the J end by 7 bases, with 11 bases between. The CDR3 runs to 12 residues. CDR1 and CDR2 from the germline V gene are MDHEN and SYDVKM. Only in-frame clones appear in the TCRdb table, and some are missing; sequencing was by immunoSEQ multiplex PCR. The repertoire holds about 85,000 clones, with approximately 80% as singletons. V is TRBV28 and J is TRBJ1-5, with a weak D call TRBD1 (6 bases). The clonotype comes from a human donor in a cohort sampled during active COVID-19. Sequencing used peripheral blood. CDR3 region: CASNNRDQPQHF. The CDR3 DNA reads as TGTGCCAGCAACAACAGGGACCAGCCCCAGCATTTT. Full variable domain (missing parts from reference TRBV28 and TRBJ1-5): DVKVTQSSRYLVKRTGEKVFLECVQDMDHENMFWYRQDPGLGLRLIYFSYDVKMKEKGDIPEGYSVSREKKERFSLILESASTNQTSMYLCASNNRDQPQHFGDGTRLSIL.